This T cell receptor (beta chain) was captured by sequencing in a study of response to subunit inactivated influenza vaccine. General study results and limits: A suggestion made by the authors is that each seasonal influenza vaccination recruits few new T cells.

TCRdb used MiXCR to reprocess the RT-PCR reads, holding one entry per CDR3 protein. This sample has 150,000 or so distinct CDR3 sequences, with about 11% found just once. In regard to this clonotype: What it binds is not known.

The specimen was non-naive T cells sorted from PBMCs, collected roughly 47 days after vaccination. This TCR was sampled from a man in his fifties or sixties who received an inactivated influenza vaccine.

The CDR3: CASSLAGVGSYEQYF. CDR3 DNA: TGTGCCAGCAGCTTAGCGGGGGTAGGCTCCTACGAGCAGTACTTC. V is TRBV7-2 and J is TRBJ2-7; D is tentatively TRBD1 or TRBD2 (5 bases each). V was clipped by 0 bases and J by 0 bases, with 9 bases between them. The CDR3 runs to 15 residues. CDR1 is SGHTA, CDR2 FQGNSA, per germline.